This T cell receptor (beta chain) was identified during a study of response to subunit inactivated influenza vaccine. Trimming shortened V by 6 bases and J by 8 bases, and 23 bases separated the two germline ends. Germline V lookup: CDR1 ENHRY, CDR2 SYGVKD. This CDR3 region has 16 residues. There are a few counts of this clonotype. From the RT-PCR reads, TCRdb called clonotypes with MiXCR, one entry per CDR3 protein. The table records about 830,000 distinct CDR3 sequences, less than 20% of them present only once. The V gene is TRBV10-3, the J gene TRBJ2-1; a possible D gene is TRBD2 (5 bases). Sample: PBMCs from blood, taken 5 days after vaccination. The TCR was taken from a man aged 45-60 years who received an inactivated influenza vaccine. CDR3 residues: CAISQPPLRESDEQFF. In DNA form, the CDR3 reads TGTGCCATCAGCCAACCACCACTACGGGAATCGGATGAGCAGTTCTTC.